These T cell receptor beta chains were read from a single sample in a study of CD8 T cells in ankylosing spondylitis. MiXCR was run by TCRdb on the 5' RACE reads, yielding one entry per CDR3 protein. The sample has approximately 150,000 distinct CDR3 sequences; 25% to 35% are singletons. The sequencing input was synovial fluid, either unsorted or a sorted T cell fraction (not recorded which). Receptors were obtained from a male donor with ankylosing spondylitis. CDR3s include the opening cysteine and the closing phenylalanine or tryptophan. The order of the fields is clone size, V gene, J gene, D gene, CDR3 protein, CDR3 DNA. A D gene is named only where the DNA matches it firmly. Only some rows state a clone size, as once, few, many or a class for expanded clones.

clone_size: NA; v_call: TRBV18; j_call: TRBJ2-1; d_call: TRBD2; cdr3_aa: CASSPPGTSPFNEQFF; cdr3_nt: TGTGCCAGCTCACCACCAGGGACTAGCCCCTTCAATGAGCAGTTCTTC
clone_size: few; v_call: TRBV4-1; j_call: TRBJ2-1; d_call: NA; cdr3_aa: CASSYRYEQFF; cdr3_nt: TGCGCCAGCAGCTACCGGTATGAGCAGTTCTTC
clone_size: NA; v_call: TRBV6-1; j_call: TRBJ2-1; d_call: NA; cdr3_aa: CASSEAPRGRGAYNEQFF; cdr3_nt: TGTGCCAGCAGTGAAGCGCCTAGGGGGCGGGGGGCCTACAATGAGCAGTTCTTC
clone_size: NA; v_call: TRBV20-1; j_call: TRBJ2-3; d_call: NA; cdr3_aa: CSAVHSGTDTQYF; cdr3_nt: TGCAGTGCAGTTCACAGCGGGACAGATACGCAGTATTTT
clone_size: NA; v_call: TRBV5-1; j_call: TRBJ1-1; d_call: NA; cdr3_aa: CASSYNGGESSWNTEAFF; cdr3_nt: TGCGCCAGCAGCTACAATGGGGGGGAGAGTTCATGGAACACTGAAGCTTTCTTT
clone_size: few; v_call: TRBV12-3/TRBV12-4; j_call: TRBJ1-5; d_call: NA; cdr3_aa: CASSFGSPKYSNQPQHF; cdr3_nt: TGTGCCAGCAGTTTCGGGTCACCCAAGTATAGCAATCAGCCCCAGCATTTT
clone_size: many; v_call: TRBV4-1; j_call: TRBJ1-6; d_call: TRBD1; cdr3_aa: CASSQEDRGGSPLHF; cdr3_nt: TGCGCCAGCAGCCAAGAGGACAGGGGAGGTTCACCCCTCCACTTT
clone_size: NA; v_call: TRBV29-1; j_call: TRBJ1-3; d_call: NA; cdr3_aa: CSVGRSSGNTIYF; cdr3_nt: TGCAGCGTTGGCCGGAGCTCTGGAAACACCATATATTTT
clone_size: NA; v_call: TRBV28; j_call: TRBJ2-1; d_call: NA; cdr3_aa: CASSGTDYNEQFF; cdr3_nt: TGTGCCAGCTCCGGGACGGATTACAATGAGCAGTTCTTC
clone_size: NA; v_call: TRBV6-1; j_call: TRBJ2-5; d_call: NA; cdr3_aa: CASSRGAAGQETQYF; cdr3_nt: TGTGCCAGCAGTCGAGGGGCTGCTGGCCAAGAGACCCAGTACTTC
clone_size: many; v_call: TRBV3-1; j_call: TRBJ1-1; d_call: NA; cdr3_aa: CASSQVSGLNTEAFF; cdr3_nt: TGTGCCAGCAGCCAAGTGTCAGGGTTGAACACTGAAGCTTTCTTT
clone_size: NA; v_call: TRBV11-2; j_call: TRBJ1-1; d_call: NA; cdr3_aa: CASSLKGSNTEAFF; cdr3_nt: TGTGCCAGCAGCTTAAAGGGGTCCAACACTGAAGCTTTCTTT
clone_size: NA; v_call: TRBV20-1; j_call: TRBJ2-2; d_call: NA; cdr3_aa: CSARPQGPHTGELFF; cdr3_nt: TGCAGTGCTAGGCCTCAGGGGCCCCACACCGGGGAGCTGTTTTTT
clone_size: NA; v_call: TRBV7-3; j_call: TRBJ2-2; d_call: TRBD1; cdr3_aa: CASSSSGTVNTGELFF; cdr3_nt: TGTGCCAGCAGCTCTTCCGGGACAGTAAACACCGGGGAGCTGTTTTTT
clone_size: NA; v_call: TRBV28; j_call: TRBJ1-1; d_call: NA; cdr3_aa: CASSPALGNTEAFF; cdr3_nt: TGTGCCAGCAGCCCGGCTTTGGGGAACACTGAAGCTTTCTTT
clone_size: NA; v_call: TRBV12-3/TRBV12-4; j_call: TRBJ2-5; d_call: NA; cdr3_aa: CASSLVSVHQETQYF; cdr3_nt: TGTGCCAGCAGTTTAGTGTCGGTCCATCAAGAGACCCAGTACTTC
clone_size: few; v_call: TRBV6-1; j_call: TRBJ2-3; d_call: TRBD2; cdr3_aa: CAVREGRGGTDTQYF; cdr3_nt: TGTGCCGTGCGGGAGGGCAGGGGTGGAACAGATACGCAGTATTTT
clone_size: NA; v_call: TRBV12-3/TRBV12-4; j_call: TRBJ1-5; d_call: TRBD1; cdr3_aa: CASSSRQGAGQPQHF; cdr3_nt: TGTGCCAGCAGTTCCCGACAGGGGGCTGGTCAGCCCCAGCATTTT
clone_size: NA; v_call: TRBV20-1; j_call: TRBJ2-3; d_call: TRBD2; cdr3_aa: CSASTSGRDTDTQYF; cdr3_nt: TGCAGTGCTAGTACTAGCGGGAGGGACACAGATACGCAGTATTTT
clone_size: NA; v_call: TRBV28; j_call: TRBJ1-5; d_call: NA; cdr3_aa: CASSLWGPSNQPQHF; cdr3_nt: TGTGCCAGCAGTTTGTGGGGGCCAAGCAATCAGCCCCAGCATTTT
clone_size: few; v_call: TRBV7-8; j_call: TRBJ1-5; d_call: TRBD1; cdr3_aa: CASSLADRGNSQPQHF; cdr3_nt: TGTGCCAGCAGCTTAGCGGACAGGGGAAACTCTCAGCCCCAGCATTTT
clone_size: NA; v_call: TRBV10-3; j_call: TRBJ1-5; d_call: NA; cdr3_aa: CAISGPENQPQHF; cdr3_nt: TGTGCCATCAGTGGGCCAGAGAATCAGCCCCAGCATTTT
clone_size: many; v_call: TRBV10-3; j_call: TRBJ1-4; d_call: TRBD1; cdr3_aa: CATGQDQSEKLFF; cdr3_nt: TGTGCCACCGGACAGGACCAGTCTGAAAAACTGTTTTTT
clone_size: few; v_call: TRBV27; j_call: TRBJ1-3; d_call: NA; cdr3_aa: CASSLVGYSGNTIYF; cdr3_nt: TGTGCCAGCAGTTTAGTCGGCTACTCTGGAAACACCATATATTTT
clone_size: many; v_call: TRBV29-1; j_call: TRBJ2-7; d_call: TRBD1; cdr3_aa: CSVFAGTVSYEQYF; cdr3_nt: TGCAGCGTTTTCGCCGGGACAGTCTCCTACGAGCAGTACTTC
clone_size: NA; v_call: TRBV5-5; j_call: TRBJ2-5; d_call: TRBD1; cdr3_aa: CASSNPGTGGQETQYF; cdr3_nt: TGTGCCAGCAGCAATCCCGGGACAGGAGGCCAAGAGACCCAGTACTTC
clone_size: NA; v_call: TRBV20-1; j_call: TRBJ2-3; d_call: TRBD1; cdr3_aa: CSATDPGGRADTQYF; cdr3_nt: TGCAGTGCTACCGACCCAGGGGGCCGGGCAGATACGCAGTATTTT
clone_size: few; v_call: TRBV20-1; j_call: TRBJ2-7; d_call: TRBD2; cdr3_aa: CSARKRGDVPEQYF; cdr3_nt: TGCAGTGCTAGGAAGCGGGGGGATGTCCCTGAGCAGTACTTC
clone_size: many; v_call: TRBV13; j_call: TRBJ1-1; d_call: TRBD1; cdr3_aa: CASSLGQLGAGEAFF; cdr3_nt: TGTGCCAGCAGCTTGGGACAGTTAGGGGCGGGTGAAGCTTTCTTT
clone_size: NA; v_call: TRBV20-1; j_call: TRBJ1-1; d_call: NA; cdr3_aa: CSARDSGRKEAFF; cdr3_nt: TGCAGTGCTAGAGATTCGGGCAGAAAAGAAGCTTTCTTT
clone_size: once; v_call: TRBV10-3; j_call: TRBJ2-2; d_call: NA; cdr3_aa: CAISESDYTGELFF; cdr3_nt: TGTGCCATCAGCGAAAGCGATTACACCGGGGAGCTGTTTTTT
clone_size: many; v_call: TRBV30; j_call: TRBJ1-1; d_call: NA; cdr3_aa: CAWSANRLMNTEAFF; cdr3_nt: TGTGCCTGGAGTGCAAACAGGTTGATGAACACTGAAGCTTTCTTT
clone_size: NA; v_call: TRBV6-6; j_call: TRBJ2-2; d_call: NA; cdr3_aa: CASSYSSTGELFF; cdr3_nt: TGTGCCAGCAGTTACAGCAGCACCGGGGAGCTGTTTTTT
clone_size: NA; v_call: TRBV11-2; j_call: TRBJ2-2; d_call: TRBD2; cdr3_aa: CASRRLAGVFTGELFF; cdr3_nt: TGTGCCAGCAGGCGACTAGCGGGAGTCTTCACCGGGGAGCTGTTTTTT
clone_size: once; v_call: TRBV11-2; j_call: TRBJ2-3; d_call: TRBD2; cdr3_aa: CASSPRPGLAGGPVLTQYF; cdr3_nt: TGTGCCAGCAGCCCAAGACCGGGACTAGCGGGGGGCCCCGTTCTTACGCAGTATTTT
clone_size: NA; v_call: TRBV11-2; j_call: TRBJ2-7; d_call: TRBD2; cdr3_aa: CASGSGKLEQYF; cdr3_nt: TGTGCCTCCGGAAGCGGGAAGCTCGAGCAGTACTTC
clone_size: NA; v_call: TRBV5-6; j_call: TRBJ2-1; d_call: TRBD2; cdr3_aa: CASSLGAGGEQFF; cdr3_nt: TGTGCCAGCAGCTTGGGGGCGGGAGGTGAGCAGTTCTTC
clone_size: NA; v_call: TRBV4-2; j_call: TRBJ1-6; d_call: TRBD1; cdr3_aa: CASSQAWGQDYNNSPLHF; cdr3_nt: TGTGCCAGCAGCCAAGCGTGGGGACAGGACTACAATAATTCACCCCTCCACTTT
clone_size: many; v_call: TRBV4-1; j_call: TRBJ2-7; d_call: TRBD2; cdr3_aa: CASSQDLASGRPEQYF; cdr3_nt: TGCGCCAGCAGCCAAGATCTAGCTAGCGGGAGGCCCGAGCAGTACTTC
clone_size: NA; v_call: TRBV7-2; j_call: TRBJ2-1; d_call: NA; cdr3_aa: CASSFDWKTEQFF; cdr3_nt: TGTGCCAGCAGCTTCGACTGGAAAACTGAGCAGTTCTTC
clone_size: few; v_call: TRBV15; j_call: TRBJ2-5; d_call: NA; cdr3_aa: CATSRDQPGGETQYF; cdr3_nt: TGTGCCACCAGCAGAGATCAGCCCGGCGGAGAGACCCAGTACTTC
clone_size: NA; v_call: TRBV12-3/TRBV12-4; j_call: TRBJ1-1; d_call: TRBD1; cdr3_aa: CASSPLTGANTEAFF; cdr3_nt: TGTGCCAGCAGCCCCCTGACAGGGGCGAACACTGAAGCTTTCTTT
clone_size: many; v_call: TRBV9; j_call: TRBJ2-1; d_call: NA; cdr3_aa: CASRDTGGVFDEQFF; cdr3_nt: TGTGCCAGCAGAGACACAGGGGGGGTTTTCGATGAGCAGTTCTTC
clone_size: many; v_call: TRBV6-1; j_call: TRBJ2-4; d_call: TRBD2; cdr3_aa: CASSTAGGPAKNIQYF; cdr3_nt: TGTGCCAGCAGTACCGCGGGGGGTCCAGCCAAAAACATTCAGTACTTC
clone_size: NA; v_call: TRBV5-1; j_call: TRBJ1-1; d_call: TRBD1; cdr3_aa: CASSPRTGRGTEAFF; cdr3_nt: TGCGCCAGCAGCCCGAGGACAGGGCGGGGCACTGAAGCTTTCTTT
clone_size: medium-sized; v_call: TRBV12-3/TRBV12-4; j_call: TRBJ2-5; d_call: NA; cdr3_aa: CASSPKQGIGETQYF; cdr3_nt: TGTGCCAGCAGCCCAAAACAGGGCATCGGGGAGACCCAGTACTTC
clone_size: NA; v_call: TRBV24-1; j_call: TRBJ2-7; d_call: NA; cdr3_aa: CATSDTVGGEQYF; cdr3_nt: TGTGCCACCAGTGACACCGTAGGTGGCGAGCAGTACTTC
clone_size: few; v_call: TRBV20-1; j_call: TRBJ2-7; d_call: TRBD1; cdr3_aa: CSARDSGTARYEQYF; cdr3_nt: TGCAGTGCTAGAGATTCCGGGACAGCACGTTACGAGCAGTACTTC
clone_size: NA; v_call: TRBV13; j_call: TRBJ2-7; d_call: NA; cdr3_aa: CASTLRYARYEQYF; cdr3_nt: TGTGCCAGCACCCTACGGTACGCCCGCTACGAGCAGTACTTC
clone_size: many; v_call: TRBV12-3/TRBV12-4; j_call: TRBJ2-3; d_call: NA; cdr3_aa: CASSLADTQYF; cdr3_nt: TGTGCCAGCAGCTTAGCGGATACGCAGTATTTT
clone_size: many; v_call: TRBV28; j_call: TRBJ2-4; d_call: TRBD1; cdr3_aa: CAARDRSILAKNIQYF; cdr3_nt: TGTGCTGCTCGGGACAGGTCTATATTAGCCAAAAACATTCAGTACTTC
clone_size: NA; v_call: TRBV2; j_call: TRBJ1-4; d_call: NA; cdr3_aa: CASSLAGYGGKLFF; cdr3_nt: TGTGCCAGCAGTCTCGCAGGGTACGGGGGAAAACTGTTTTTT